This entry concerns a single T cell receptor (beta chain). Its specificity is unknown. The same CDR3 arises from other DNA sequences in this sample as well. The CDR3 has 11 residues. The germline CDR1 and CDR2 sequences are MDHEN and SYDVKM. Trimming left V 8 bases short and J 4 bases short, with 6 bases between. The data were obtained in a study of shared clonotypes between healthy human individuals. General study points: Exclusively blood specimens were collected; tissue repertoires likely differ. Generation of non-shared clonotypes was less probable than generation of clonotypes shared by all four donors.

Clones were read by immunoSEQ multiplex PCR, and TCRdb kept only the in-frame ones, dropping some. Of more than 400,000 clones listed, less than 96% are singletons. The clonotype originates from a woman aged 25 to 39 in good health. The chain couples TRBV28 to TRBJ1-5; D not certain. The sample comprised naive CD4+ T cells sorted from blood. Subset: CD45RA+ positively selected. CDR3: CASGGNQPQHF. CDR3 DNA sequence: TGTGCCAGCGGAGGGAATCAGCCCCAGCATTTT.